These 8 T cell receptor beta chains were all obtained from the same sample, sequenced in a study of cytomegalovirus exposure and HLA in healthy donors. PCR involved 60 Vbeta and 13 Jbeta primers. Sequencing used immunoSEQ multiplex PCR; TCRdb keeps in-frame clones, though not all of them. Listed are about 25,000 clones; roughly 15% falls within the top ten. Sequencing was done on a sample of PBMCs. The receptors shown here come from a male donor in good health and CMV-seropositive.

V gene TRBV4-1 combines with J gene TRBJ2-1, with 8 bases lining up with TRBD2. The CDR3 loop spans 16 amino acids. Trimming took 3 bases from V and 8 from J; bases not matched to a gene: 12. Germline lookup yields CDR1 MGHRA and CDR2 YSYEKL. This CDR3 reads CASSQEPGLVAYEQFF. In DNA, the CDR3 is TGCGCCAGCAGCCAGGAACCGGGACTAGTGGCTTATGAGCAGTTCTTC.

The rearrangement joins TRBV2 to TRBJ1-1, with D possibly matching TRBD1 (5 bases). The CDR3 consists of 12 residues. V lost 7 bases, J lost 5 bases, and 11 bases lay in between. The germline V gene encodes CDR1 SNHLY and CDR2 FYNNEI. The DNA of the CDR3 is TGTGCCAGCACCTGGCGGGGGACTGAAGCTTTCTTT. Its translation: CASTWRGTEAFF.

The J gene is TRBJ1-6, the V gene TRBV27; maybe TRBD1 (5 bases). V was pared by 4 bases and J by 9 bases, with 7 bases between. CDR3 size: 12 residues. Germline V lookup: CDR1 MNHEY, CDR2 SMNVEV (reference sequence). CDR3 region: CASSSGISPLHF. CDR3 bases: TGTGCCAGCAGTTCAGGGATTTCACCCCTCCACTTT.

The V gene is TRBV4-1, the J gene TRBJ2-2, with 15 nucleotides matching TRBD2. The germline gives CDR1 MGHRA, CDR2 YSYEKL. The V gene end was trimmed by 2 bases and the J gene end by 3 bases; junction bases not matched to a gene: 13. The CDR3 is made up of 21 amino acids. Here the CDR3 reads CASSQTRTSGRAGSHTGELFF. CDR3 sequence (DNA): TGCGCCAGCAGCCAAACACGGACTAGCGGGAGGGCCGGATCGCACACCGGGGAGCTGTTTTTT.

The CDR3 loop reads CASKITGGSSYEQYF. CDR3 DNA sequence: TGTGCCAGCAAAATAACAGGGGGGAGCTCCTACGAGCAGTACTTC. The V gene is TRBV6-6, the J gene TRBJ2-7; TRBD1 aligns across 8 bases. The germline V gene encodes CDR1 MNHNY and CDR2 SVGAGI (reference sequence). This CDR3 comprises 15 residues. Trimming cost V 7 bases and J 0 bases; bases outside gene matches: 8.

The V gene is TRBV9, the J gene TRBJ2-2; 7 bases map to TRBD2. With 3 bases clipped from V and 4 bases from J, the junction kept 18 bases outside the gene matches. The CDR3 covers 19 residues. Germline CDR1 and CDR2: SGDLS and YYNGEE. CDR3 in DNA: TGTGCCAGCAGCGACCGAGGGACTAACTCCCCCTATGGCACCGGGGAGCTGTTTTTT. Its protein is CASSDRGTNSPYGTGELFF. The full variable domain, rest sourced from reference TRBV9 and TRBJ2-2, is DSGVTQTPKHLITATGQRVTLRCSPRSGDLSVYWYQQSLDQGLQFLIQYYNGEERAKGNILERFSAQQFPDLHSELNLSSLELGDSALYFCASSDRGTNSPYGTGELFFGEGSRLTVL.

This chain uses TRBV30 with TRBJ1-1; 7 nucleotides agree with TRBD1. The junction had 4 bases not matched to a gene; V was cut back by 3 bases and J by 6 bases. Per germline, CDR1 GTSNPN and CDR2 SVGIG (reference sequence). There are 12 residues in the CDR3. The CDR3 nucleotides read TGTGCCTGGAGAACGACAGGGTCTGAAGCTTTCTTT. This encodes CAWRTTGSEAFF.

This sequence joins TRBV5-1 and TRBJ2-1, with a tentative D call TRBD2 (5 bases). V lost 0 bases to trimming and J lost 0 bases, with 10 bases between them. The CDR3 has 16 residues. Germline-derived CDR1 and CDR2 are SGHRS and YFSETQ. As DNA, the CDR3 is TGCGCCAGCAGCTTGGCCGGACTTAGCTCCTACAATGAGCAGTTCTTC. Translating gives CASSLAGLSSYNEQFF.